This T cell receptor beta chain was captured in a study of T cells in Graves' hyperthyroidism and ophthalmopathy. Amplification of TCR beta CDR3 regions used RNA as the template. Researchers ran a first-round RT-PCR on the TCR CDR3 using the HTBI primer set. TCRdb reprocessed the multiplex PCR reads with MiXCR, giving one entry per CDR3 protein. The sample consists of 370,000 or so distinct CDR3 sequences, just under 25% of them appearing once. This CDR3 region has 15 residues. Germline values: CDR1 SGHDT, CDR2 YYEEEE. Trimming took off 0 bases at V and 3 bases at J, with 9 bases between the two ends.

The clonotype comes from a man aged 45 to 65 with Graves' hyperthyroidism. The chain joins TRBV5-6 to TRBJ2-2; weak D call: TRBD2 (6 bases). The sequencing input was blood. The CDR3 DNA is TGTGCCAGCAGCTTGGGGGGGGTCTACACCGGGGAGCTGTTTTTT. Amino acids: CASSLGGVYTGELFF. Complete variable domain (other parts from reference TRBV5-6 and TRBJ2-2): DAGVTQSPTHLIKTRGQQVTLRCSPKSGHDTVSWYQQALGQGPQFIFQYYEEEERQRGNFPDRFSGHQFPNYSSELNVNALLLGDSALYLCASSLGGVYTGELFFGEGSRLTVL.